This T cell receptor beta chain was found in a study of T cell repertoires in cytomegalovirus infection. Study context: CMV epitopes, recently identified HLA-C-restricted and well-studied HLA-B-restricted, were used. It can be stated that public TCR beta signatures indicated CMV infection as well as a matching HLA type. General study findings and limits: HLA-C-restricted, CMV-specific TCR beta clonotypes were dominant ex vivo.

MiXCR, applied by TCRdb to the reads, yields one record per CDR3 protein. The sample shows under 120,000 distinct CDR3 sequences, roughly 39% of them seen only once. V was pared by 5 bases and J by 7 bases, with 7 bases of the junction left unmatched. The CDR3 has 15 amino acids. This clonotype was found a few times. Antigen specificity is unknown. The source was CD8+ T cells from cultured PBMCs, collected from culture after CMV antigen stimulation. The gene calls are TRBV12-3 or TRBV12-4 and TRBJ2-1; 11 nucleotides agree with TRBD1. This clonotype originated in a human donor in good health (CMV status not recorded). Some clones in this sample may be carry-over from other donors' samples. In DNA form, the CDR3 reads TGTGCCAGCAGTCTCTGGGACAGGGGGGATAATGAGCAGTTCTTC. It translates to CASSLWDRGDNEQFF.